This T cell receptor (beta chain) was documented in a study of T cell responses to AZD1222 COVID-19 vaccine. Overall study results and limits: Baseline serology detected seropositivity in only 5 to 7 AZD1222 recipients. Spike-specific TCR breadth and depth rose after two AZD1222 doses. In a largely white British group with more females than males, clonal diversity was possibly underestimated.

Second-dose timings of about 4 or about 12 weeks were pooled. Sequenced by immunoSEQ multiplex PCR; TCRdb stores in-frame clones only, minus some. The sample shows around 140,000 clones, 80% to 95% of them seen only once. As to this clone: Its antigen is unknown.

The CDR3 consists of 13 residues. V dropped 6 bases and J dropped 7 bases, with 15 bases sitting between them. The sequence derives from an adult who received the AZD1222 COVID-19 vaccine. Sequenced material: peripheral blood, taken 28 days after the second AZD1222 dose. The genes are TRBV12-3 or TRBV12-4 and TRBJ1-1; tentatively, D is TRBD1 (6 bases). This chain's CDR3 is CASSPGGQIEAFF. CDR3 DNA: TGTGCCAGCAGCCCCGGGGGACAAATTGAAGCTTTCTTT.